This T cell receptor (beta chain) is from a study of cytomegalovirus exposure and HLA in healthy donors. General study findings and limits: A later analysis showed that HLA-associated TCR beta chains had undergone more clonal expansion than equally common others.

The PCR was carried out with 60 Vbeta primers and 13 Jbeta primers. The assay was immunoSEQ multiplex PCR, and TCRdb's table has in-frame clones only and misses some. Among approximately 150,000 clones listed, around 80% were seen once. For this clone: Its specificity is not known.

Sequenced material: PBMCs. The receptor was isolated from a woman between 25 and 40 years old in good health and CMV-seropositive.

The CDR3 region has the DNA TGTGCCATCAGAGGGGATGGCTACACCTTC. Translation gives CAIRGDGYTF. The chain employs TRBV10-3 and TRBJ1-2; D possibly corresponds to TRBD1 (5 bases). Germline V gene data show CDR1 as ENHRY and CDR2 as SYGVKD. The V and J ends lost 6 bases and 6 bases respectively, with 5 bases between them. The CDR3 is made up of 10 amino acids.